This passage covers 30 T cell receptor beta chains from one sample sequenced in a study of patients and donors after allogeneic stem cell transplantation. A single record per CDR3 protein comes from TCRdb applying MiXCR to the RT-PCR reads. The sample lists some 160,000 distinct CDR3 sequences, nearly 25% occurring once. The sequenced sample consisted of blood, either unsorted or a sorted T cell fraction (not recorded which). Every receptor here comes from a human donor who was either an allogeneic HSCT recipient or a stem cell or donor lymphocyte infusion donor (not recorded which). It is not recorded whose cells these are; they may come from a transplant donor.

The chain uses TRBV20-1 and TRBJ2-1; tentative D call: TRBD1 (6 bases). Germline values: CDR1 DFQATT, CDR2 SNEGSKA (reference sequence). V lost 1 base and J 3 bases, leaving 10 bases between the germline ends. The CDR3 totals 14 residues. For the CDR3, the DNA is TGCAGTGCTAGAGGAGGACAGTACTACAATGAGCAGTTCTTC. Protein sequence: CSARGGQYYNEQFF.

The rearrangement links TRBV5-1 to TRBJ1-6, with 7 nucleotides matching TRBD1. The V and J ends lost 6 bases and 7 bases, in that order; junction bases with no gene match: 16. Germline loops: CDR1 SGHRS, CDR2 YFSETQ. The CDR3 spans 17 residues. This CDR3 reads CASTLRPTGQTNSPLHF. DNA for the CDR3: TGCGCCAGCACCCTCCGGCCGACGGGACAGACGAATTCACCCCTCCACTTT.

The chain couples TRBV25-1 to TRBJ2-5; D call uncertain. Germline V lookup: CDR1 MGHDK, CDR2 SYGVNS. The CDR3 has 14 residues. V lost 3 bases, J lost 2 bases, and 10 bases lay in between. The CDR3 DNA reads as TGTGCCAGCAGTGAGGTCAGGAATCAAGAGACCCAGTACTTC. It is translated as CASSEVRNQETQYF.

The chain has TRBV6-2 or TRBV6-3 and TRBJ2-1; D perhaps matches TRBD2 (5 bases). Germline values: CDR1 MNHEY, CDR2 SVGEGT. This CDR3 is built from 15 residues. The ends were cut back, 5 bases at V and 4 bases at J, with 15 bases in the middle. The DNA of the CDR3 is TGTGCCAGCAGTCGTCCGCAGCGGAGTTACAATGAGCAGTTCTTC. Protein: CASSRPQRSYNEQFF.

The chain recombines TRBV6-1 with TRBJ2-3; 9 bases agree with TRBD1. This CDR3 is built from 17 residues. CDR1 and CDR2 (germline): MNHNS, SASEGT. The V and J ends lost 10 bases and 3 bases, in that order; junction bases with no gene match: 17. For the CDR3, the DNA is TGTGCCACCGGAACTAACACAGGGGGCTTCTGGACAGATACGCAGTATTTT. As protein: CATGTNTGGFWTDTQYF.

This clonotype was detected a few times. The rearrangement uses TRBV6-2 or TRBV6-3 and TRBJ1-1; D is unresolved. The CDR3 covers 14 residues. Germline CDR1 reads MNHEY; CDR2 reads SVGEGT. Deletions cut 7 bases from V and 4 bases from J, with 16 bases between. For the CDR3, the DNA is TGTGCCAGCACCTGGCGGTATTCGTCCACTGAAGCTTTCTTT. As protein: CASTWRYSSTEAFF.

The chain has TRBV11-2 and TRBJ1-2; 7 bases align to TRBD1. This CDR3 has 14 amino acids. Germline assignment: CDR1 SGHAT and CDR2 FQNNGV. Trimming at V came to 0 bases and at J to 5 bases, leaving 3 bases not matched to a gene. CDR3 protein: CASSLDRDRYGYTF. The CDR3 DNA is TGTGCCAGCAGCTTAGACAGGGACAGATATGGCTACACCTTC.

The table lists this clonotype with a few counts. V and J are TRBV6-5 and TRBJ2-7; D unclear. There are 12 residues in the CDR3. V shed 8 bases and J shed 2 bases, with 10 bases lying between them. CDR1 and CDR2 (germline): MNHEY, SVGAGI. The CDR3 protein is CASGDPPYEQYF. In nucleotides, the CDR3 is TGTGCCAGCGGAGATCCTCCCTACGAGCAGTACTTC.

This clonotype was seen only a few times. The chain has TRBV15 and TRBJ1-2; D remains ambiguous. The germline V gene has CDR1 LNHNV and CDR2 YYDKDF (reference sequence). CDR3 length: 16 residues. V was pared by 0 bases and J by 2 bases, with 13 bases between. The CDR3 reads CATSRDVLGLNYGYTF. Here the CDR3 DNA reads TGTGCCACCAGCAGAGACGTATTGGGTTTAAACTATGGCTACACCTTC.

The CDR3 protein is CASSYSGRAIYNEQFF. The CDR3 DNA follows: TGTGCCAGCAGTTACAGCGGGAGGGCGATTTACAATGAGCAGTTCTTC. This chain links TRBV6-5 with TRBJ2-1; 10 bases are shared with TRBD2. From germline, CDR1 is MNHEY and CDR2 SVGAGI. This CDR3 has 16 amino acids. V dropped 2 bases and J dropped 4; count of bases not matched to a gene: 5.

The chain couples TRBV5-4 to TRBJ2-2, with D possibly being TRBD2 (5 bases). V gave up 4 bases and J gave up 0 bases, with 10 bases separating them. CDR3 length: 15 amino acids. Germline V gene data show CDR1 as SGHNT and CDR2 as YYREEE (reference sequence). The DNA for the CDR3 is TGTGCCAGCAGCCGGGGTGGCGCGAACACCGGGGAGCTGTTTTTT. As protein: CASSRGGANTGELFF. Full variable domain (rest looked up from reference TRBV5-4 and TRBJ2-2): ETGVTQSPTHLIKTRGQQVTLRCSSQSGHNTVSWYQQALGQGPQFIFQYYREEENGRGNFPPRFSGLQFPNYSSELNVNALELDDSALYLCASSRGGANTGELFFGEGSRLTVL.

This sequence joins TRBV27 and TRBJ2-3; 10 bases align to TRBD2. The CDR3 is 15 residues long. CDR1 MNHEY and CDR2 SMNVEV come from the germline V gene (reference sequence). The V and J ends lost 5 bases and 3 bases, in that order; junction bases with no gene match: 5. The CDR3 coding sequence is TGTGCCAGCAGTATACTAGCGGGGAGAACAGATACGCAGTATTTT. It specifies CASSILAGRTDTQYF.

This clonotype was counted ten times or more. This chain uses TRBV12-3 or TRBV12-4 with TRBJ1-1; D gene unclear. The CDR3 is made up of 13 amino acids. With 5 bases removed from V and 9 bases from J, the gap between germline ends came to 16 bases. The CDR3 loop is CASSPNGGTKAFF. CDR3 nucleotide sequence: TGTGCCAGCAGTCCAAATGGTGGAACGAAAGCTTTCTTT.

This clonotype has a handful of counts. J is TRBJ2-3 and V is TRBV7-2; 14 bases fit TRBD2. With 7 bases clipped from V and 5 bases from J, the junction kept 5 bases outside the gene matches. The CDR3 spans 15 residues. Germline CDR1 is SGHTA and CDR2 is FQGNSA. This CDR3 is CASTLGTSGGDTQYF. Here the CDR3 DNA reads TGTGCCAGCACCCTAGGGACTAGCGGGGGAGATACGCAGTATTTT.

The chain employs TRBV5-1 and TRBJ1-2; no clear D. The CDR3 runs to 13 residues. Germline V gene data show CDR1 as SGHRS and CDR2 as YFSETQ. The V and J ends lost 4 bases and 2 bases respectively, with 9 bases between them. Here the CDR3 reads CASSPRENYGYTF. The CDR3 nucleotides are TGCGCCAGCAGCCCCCGGGAGAACTATGGCTACACCTTC.

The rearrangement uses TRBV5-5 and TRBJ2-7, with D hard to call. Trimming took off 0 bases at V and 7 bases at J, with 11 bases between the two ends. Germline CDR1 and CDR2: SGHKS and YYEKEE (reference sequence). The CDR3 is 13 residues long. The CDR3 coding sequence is TGTGCCAGCAGCTTGGCCCCCTCTCCGGAGCAGTACTTC. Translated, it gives CASSLAPSPEQYF.

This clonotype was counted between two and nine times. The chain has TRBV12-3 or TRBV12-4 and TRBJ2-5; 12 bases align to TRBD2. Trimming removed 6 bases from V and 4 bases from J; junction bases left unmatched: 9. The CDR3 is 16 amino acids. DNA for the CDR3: TGTGCCAGCAGCCCGTGGGCTAGCGGGGGGGCAGAGACCCAGTACTTC. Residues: CASSPWASGGAETQYF.

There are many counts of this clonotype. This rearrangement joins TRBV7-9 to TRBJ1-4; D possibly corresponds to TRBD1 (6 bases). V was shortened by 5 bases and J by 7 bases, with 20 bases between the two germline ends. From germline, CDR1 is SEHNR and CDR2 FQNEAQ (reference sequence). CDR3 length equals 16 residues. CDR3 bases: TGTGCCAGCAGCCCCCCAGCCCCAGGGGAGAGTGAAAAACTGTTTTTT. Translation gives CASSPPAPGESEKLFF. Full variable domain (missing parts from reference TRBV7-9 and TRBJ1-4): DTGVSQNPRHKITKRGQNVTFRCDPISEHNRLYWYRQTLGQGPEFLTYFQNEAQLEKSRLLSDRFSAERPKGSFSTLEIQRTEQGDSAMYLCASSPPAPGESEKLFFGSGTQLSVL.

As DNA, the CDR3 is TGTGCCAGCACCTGGGACAGTAGGGACGAGCAGTACTTC. This sequence encodes CASTWDSRDEQYF. V is TRBV12-3 or TRBV12-4 and J is TRBJ2-7; 7 nucleotides align to TRBD1. The V segment lost 7 bases and the J segment 5 bases; nucleotides outside the gene matches: 8. CDR3 length: 13 residues.

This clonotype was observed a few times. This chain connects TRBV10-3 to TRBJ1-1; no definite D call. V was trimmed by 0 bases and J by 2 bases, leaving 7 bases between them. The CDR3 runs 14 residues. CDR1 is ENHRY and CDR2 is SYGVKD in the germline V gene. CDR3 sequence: CAISESQTNTEAFF. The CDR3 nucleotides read TGTGCCATCAGTGAGTCACAGACTAACACTGAAGCTTTCTTT.

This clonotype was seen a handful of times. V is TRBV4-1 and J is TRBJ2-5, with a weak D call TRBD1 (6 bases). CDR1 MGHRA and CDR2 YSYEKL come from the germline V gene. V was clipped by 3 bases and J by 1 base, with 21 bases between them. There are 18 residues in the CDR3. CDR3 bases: TGCGCCAGCAGCCAGTTAGATCCGGGACAAAACTTCCAAGAGACCCAGTACTTC. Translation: CASSQLDPGQNFQETQYF.

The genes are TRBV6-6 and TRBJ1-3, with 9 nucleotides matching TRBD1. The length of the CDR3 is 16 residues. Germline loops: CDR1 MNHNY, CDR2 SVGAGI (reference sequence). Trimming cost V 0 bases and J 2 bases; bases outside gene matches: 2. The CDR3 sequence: CASSYSWDRAGNTIYF. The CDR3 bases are TGTGCCAGCAGTTACTCGTGGGACAGGGCTGGAAACACCATATATTTT.

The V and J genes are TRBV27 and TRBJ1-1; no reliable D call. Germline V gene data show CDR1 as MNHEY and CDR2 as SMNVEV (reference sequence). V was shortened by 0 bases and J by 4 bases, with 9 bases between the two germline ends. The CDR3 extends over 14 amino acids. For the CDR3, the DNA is TGTGCCAGCAGTTTATCGATGGCTAGCACTGAAGCTTTCTTT. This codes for CASSLSMASTEAFF.

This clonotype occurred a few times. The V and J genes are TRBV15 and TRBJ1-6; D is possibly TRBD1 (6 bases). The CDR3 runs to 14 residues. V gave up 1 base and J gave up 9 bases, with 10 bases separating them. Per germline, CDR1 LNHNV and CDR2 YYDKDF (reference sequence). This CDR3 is CATSRARGGSPLHF. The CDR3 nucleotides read TGTGCCACCAGCAGAGCCAGGGGCGGTTCACCCCTCCACTTT.

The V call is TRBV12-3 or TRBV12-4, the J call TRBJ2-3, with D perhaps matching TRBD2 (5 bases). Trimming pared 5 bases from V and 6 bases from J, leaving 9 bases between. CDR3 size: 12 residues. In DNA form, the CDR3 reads TGTGCCAGCAGTCCCCGAGGGGATACGCAGTATTTT. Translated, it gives CASSPRGDTQYF.

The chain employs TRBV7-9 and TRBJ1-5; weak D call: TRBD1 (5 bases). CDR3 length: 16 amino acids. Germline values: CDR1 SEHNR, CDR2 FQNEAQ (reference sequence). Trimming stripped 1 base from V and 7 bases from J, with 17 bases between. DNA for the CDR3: TGTGCCAGCAGCTTAGTACGGCGGGTGGGGGTCCAGCCCCAGCATTTT. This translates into CASSLVRRVGVQPQHF.

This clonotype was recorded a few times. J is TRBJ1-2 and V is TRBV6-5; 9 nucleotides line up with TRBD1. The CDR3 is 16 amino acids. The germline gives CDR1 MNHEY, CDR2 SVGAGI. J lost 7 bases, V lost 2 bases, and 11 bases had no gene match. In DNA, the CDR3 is TGTGCCAGCAGTTACGCTACAGGACAGGGGATAATTGGCTACACCTTC. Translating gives CASSYATGQGIIGYTF.

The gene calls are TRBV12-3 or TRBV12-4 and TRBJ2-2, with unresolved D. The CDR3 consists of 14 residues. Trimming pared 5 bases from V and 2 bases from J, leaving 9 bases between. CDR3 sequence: CASSPRPNTGELFF. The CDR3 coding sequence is TGTGCCAGCAGTCCCCGACCCAACACCGGGGAGCTGTTTTTT.

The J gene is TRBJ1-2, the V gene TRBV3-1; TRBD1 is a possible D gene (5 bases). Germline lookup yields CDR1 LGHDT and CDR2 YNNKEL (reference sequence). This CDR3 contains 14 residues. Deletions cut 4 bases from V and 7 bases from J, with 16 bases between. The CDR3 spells CASSRDSLRFGYTF. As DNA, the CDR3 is TGTGCCAGCAGCCGGGACTCGCTACGGTTTGGCTACACCTTC.

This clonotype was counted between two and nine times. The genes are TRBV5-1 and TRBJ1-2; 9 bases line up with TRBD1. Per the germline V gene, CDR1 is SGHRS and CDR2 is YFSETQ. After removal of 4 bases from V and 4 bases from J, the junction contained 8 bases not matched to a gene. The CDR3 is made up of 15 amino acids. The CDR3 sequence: CASSNTDRGTYGYTF. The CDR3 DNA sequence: TGCGCCAGCAGCAACACGGACAGGGGTACCTATGGCTACACCTTC.